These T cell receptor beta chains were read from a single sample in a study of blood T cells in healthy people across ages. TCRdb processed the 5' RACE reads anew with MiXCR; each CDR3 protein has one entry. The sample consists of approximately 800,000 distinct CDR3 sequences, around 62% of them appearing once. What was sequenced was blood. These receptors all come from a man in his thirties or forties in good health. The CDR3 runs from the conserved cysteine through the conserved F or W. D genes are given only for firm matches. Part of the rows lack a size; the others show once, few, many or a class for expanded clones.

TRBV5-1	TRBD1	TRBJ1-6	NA	CASRQDRGGSPLHF	TGCGCCAGCAGACAGGACAGGGGTGGTTCACCCCTCCACTTT
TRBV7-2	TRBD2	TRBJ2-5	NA	CASSFQVGRDQETQYF	TGTGCCAGCAGCTTTCAGGTCGGGAGGGACCAAGAGACCCAGTACTTC
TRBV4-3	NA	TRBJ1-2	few	CASSLTLASEGDYGYTF	TGCGCCAGCAGCCTAACCCTTGCCTCGGAGGGGGACTATGGCTACACCTTC
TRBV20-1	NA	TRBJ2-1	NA	CSAGGLSYNEQFF	TGCAGTGCTGGTGGACTTTCCTACAATGAGCAGTTCTTC
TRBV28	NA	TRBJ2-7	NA	CASSQPGGPSYEQYF	TGTGCCAGCAGTCAACCCGGGGGGCCGTCCTACGAGCAGTACTTC
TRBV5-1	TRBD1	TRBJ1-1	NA	CASSLGQSVMNTEAFF	TGCGCCAGCAGCCTGGGACAGAGCGTAATGAACACTGAAGCTTTCTTT
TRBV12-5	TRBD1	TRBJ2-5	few	CASGFGASTGGFQETQYF	TGTGCTAGTGGTTTCGGTGCCTCGACAGGGGGCTTCCAAGAGACCCAGTACTTC
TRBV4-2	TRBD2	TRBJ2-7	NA	CASSQTGLAGGTEQYF	TGTGCCAGCAGCCAGACGGGACTAGCGGGGGGAACCGAGCAGTACTTC
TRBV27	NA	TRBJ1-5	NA	CASSLSQGTPQHF	TGTGCCAGCAGTTTATCGCAGGGGACGCCCCAGCATTTT
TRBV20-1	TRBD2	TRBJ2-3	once	CSAQPSGAPFTDTQYF	TGCAGTGCCCAACCTAGCGGGGCCCCCTTCACAGATACGCAGTATTTT
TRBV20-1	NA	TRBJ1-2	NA	CSEGTDYGYTF	TGCAGTGAGGGGACCGACTATGGCTACACCTTC
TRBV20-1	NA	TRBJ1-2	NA	CSARDPGQLNTF	TGCAGTGCTAGAGATCCCGGACAGCTTAACACCTTC
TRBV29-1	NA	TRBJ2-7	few	CSVSIQGITYEQYF	TGCAGCGTATCCATTCAAGGGATAACCTACGAGCAGTACTTC
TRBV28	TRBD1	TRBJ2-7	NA	CASSSTGFNEQYF	TGTGCCAGCAGTTCGACAGGGTTCAACGAGCAGTACTTC
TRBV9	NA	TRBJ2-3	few	CASSPRTTPGDTQYF	TGTGCCAGCAGCCCAAGGACTACCCCAGGAGATACGCAGTATTTT
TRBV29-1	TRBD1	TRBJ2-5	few	CSGTGQGQRETQYF	TGCAGCGGCACCGGACAGGGGCAGCGGGAGACCCAGTACTTC
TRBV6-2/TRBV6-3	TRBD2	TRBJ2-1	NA	CASSYGAGEYNEQFF	TGTGCCAGCAGTTACGGAGCGGGGGAGTACAATGAGCAGTTCTTC
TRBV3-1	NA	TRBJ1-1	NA	CASSQEGSGATEAFF	TGTGCCAGCAGCCAAGAGGGGTCAGGTGCCACTGAAGCTTTCTTT
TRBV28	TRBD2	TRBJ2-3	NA	CASSLSGSPTLGDTQYF	TGTGCCAGCAGTTTAAGCGGGAGCCCCACACTCGGAGATACGCAGTATTTT
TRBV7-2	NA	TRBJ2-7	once	CASSLVHYEQYF	TGTGCCAGCAGCTTAGTCCACTACGAGCAGTACTTC
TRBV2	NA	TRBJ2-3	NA	CASSEADGYIMNTQYF	TGTGCCAGCAGTGAAGCGGACGGGTATATAATGAATACGCAGTATTTT
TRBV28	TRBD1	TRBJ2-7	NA	CASGGGTGKKYPAYEQYF	TGTGCCAGCGGGGGCGGGACAGGGAAAAAGTATCCTGCCTACGAGCAGTACTTC
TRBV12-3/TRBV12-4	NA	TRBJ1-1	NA	CASSPLGELVNTEAFF	TGTGCCAGCAGTCCCCTCGGGGAGTTGGTGAACACTGAAGCTTTCTTT
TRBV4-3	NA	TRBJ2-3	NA	CASSQDWTSTHTDTQYF	TGCGCCAGCAGCCAAGATTGGACCTCAACCCACACAGATACGCAGTATTTT
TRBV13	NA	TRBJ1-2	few	CASSLWADNYGYTF	TGTGCCAGCAGCTTATGGGCGGATAACTATGGCTACACCTTC
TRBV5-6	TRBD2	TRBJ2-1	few	CASSLLAGGLIYEQFF	TGTGCCAGCAGCTTGTTGGCGGGGGGGCTTATCTATGAGCAGTTCTTC
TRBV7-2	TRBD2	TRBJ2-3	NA	CASSIAPGTSVSTDTQYF	TGTGCCAGCAGCATAGCGCCGGGGACTAGCGTGTCTACAGATACGCAGTATTTT
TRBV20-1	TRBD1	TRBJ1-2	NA	CSAQGDYGYTF	TGCAGTGCTCAGGGGGACTATGGCTACACCTTC
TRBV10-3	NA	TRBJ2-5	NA	CAISESRGLGETQYF	TGTGCCATCAGTGAGTCCAGGGGCCTTGGGGAGACCCAGTACTTC
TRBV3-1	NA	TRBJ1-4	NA	CASSQVTGSHEKLFF	TGTGCCAGCAGCCAAGTAACAGGGTCTCATGAAAAACTGTTTTTT
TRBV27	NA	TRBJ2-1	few	CASSLFSAARHNEQFF	TGTGCCAGCAGTTTATTCTCAGCCGCCCGGCACAATGAGCAGTTCTTC
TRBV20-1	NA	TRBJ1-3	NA	CSAPRGDSGNTIYF	TGCAGTGCTCCTCGGGGCGACTCTGGAAACACCATATATTTT
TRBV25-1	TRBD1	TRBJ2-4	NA	CASSGPTGTGNFAKNIQYF	TGTGCCAGCAGTGGACCCACCGGGACAGGGAATTTCGCCAAAAACATTCAGTACTTC
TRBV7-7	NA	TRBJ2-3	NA	CASSLGAGGGTDTQYF	TGTGCCAGCAGCTTAGGGGCCGGGGGCGGTACAGATACGCAGTATTTT
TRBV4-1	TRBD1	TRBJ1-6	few	CASSQGGRGFNSPLHF	TGCGCCAGCAGCCAAGGCGGCAGGGGGTTTAATTCACCCCTCCACTTT
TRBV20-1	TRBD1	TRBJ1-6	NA	CSAFRTGESPLHF	TGCAGTGCTTTCAGGACAGGGGAATCACCCCTCCACTTT
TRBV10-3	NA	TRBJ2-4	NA	CAISESSGINIQYF	TGTGCCATCAGTGAGTCGAGCGGAATAAACATTCAGTACTTC
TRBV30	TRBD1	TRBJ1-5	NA	CAWSITGGYQPQHF	TGTGCCTGGAGTATAACAGGGGGGTATCAGCCCCAGCATTTT
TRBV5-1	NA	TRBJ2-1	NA	CASSLVGLSRPHNEQFF	TGCGCCAGCAGCTTGGTGGGACTCTCGCGTCCCCACAATGAGCAGTTCTTC
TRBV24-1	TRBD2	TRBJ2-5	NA	CATSDITGLGYEQYF	TGTGCCACCAGTGATATAACGGGACTAGGGTATGAGCAGTACTTC
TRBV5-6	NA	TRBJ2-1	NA	CASSLVGRRNEQFF	TGTGCCAGCAGCTTGGTGGGACGTAGGAATGAGCAGTTCTTC
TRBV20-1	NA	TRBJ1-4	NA	CSARQGLEKLFF	TGCAGTGCTAGACAGGGGCTTGAAAAACTGTTTTTT
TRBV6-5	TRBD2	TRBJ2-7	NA	CASSYEGVSGGSSYEQYF	TGTGCCAGCAGTTACGAGGGGGTTAGCGGGGGTAGCTCCTACGAGCAGTACTTC
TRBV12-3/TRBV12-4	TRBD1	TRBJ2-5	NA	CASSYGTGVGEQYF	TGTGCCAGCAGTTACGGGACAGGGGTTGGGGAGCAGTACTTC
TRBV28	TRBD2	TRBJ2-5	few	CASSTSGTIRWETQYF	TGTGCCAGCAGTACGTCCGGGACTATCCGATGGGAGACCCAGTACTTC
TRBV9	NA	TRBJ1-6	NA	CASSVGVGSYNSPLHF	TGTGCCAGCAGCGTAGGTGTGGGATCCTATAATTCACCCCTCCACTTT
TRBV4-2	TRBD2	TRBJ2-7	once	CASSQDVGLAADEQYF	TGTGCCAGCAGCCAAGATGTTGGACTAGCGGCTGACGAGCAGTACTTC
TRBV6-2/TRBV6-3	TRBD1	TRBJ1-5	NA	CASSYHLGTGVYQPQHF	TGTGCCAGCAGTTACCACCTTGGGACAGGAGTTTATCAGCCCCAGCATTTT
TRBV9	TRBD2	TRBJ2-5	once	CASSARGGQETQYF	TGTGCCAGCAGCGCCCGGGGGGGCCAAGAGACCCAGTACTTC
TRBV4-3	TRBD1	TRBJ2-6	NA	CASSQDHRGRAGANVLTF	TGCGCCAGCAGCCAAGATCACAGGGGGCGGGCTGGGGCCAACGTCCTGACTTTC
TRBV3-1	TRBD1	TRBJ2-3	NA	CASSQVGTGALDTQYF	TGTGCCAGCAGCCAAGTAGGGACAGGGGCCTTGGATACGCAGTATTTT
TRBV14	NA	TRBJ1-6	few	CASSQAGIGSPLHF	TGTGCCAGCAGCCAAGCAGGAATCGGTTCACCCCTCCACTTT